The 16 T cell receptor beta chains listed next were all sequenced from one sample in a study of blood T cell repertoires in COVID-19. Produced via immunoSEQ multiplex PCR; TCRdb's table is partial and in-frame only. The table lists some 110,000 clones, less than 90% of them singletons, with about 8% in the top ten. Sequencing was carried out using peripheral blood. The receptors were sampled from a man in his sixties or seventies who had recovered from COVID-19.

This chain links TRBV19 with TRBJ2-1, with D perhaps TRBD1 (5 bases). CDR1 and CDR2 from the germline V gene are LNHDA and SQIVND (reference sequence). V was cut by 1 base and J by 3 bases, with 13 bases left in between. The CDR3 is 16 residues long. The CDR3 region is CASSIGTMNLYNEQFF. The CDR3 nucleotides read TGTGCCAGTAGTATAGGGACAATGAACCTCTACAATGAGCAGTTCTTC.

The chain uses TRBV28 and TRBJ1-6; weak D call: TRBD1 (6 bases). The CDR3 contains 14 residues. Germline CDR1 is MDHEN and CDR2 is SYDVKM. Between the trimmed V and J ends, which lost 6 bases and 4 bases, there was a span of 10 bases. CDR3 coding DNA: TGTGCCAGCAGGGCTGGACAGTATAATTCACCCCTCCACTTT. Amino acids: CASRAGQYNSPLHF. Drawing the rest from reference TRBV28 and TRBJ1-6, the complete variable domain is DVKVTQSSRYLVKRTGEKVFLECVQDMDHENMFWYRQDPGLGLRLIYFSYDVKMKEKGDIPEGYSVSREKKERFSLILESASTNQTSMYLCASRAGQYNSPLHFGNGTRLTVT.

V and J are TRBV6-2 or TRBV6-3 and TRBJ2-3; perhaps TRBD2 as D (7 bases). The CDR3 loop spans 18 amino acids. The V gene's germline CDR1 is MNHEY and CDR2 SVGEGT. V dropped 2 bases and J dropped 0 bases, with 18 bases sitting between them. The CDR3 loop is CASSYPSRGASSTDTQYF. The CDR3 DNA reads TGTGCCAGCAGTTACCCCTCACGGGGGGCATCTAGCACAGATACGCAGTATTTT.

This clone was recorded once. This rearrangement joins TRBV5-1 to TRBJ2-2; tentatively, D is TRBD2 (6 bases). V shed 5 bases and J shed 6 bases, with 14 bases lying between them. The CDR3 spans 14 residues. CDR1 and CDR2 (germline): SGHRS, YFSETQ. The CDR3 is CASSLAEGAGELFF. The CDR3 DNA is TGCGCCAGCAGTTTAGCGGAGGGAGCCGGGGAGCTGTTTTTT.

This clone occurred a few times. This chain links TRBV29-1 with TRBJ1-1; no clear D gene. This CDR3 spans 11 amino acids. V lost 2 bases and J 3 bases, leaving 4 bases between the germline ends. CDR1 and CDR2 (germline): SQVTM, ANQGSEA. The CDR3: CSVEPDTEAFF. The CDR3 DNA reads TGCAGCGTTGAACCGGACACTGAAGCTTTCTTT.

The gene calls are TRBV6-4 and TRBJ1-2; 9 bases match TRBD1. The V gene end was trimmed by 4 bases and the J gene end by 7 bases; junction bases not matched to a gene: 4. This CDR3 is 13 amino acids long. Germline loops: CDR1 MRHNA, CDR2 SNTAGT. CDR3 sequence reads: CASSATGGGGYTF. Written as DNA, the CDR3 is TGTGCCAGCAGTGCCACAGGGGGCGGTGGCTACACCTTC.

The chain combines TRBV28 with TRBJ2-1, with 13 bases matching TRBD2. V gave up 7 bases and J gave up 5 bases; unmatched junction bases: 2. The germline CDR1 and CDR2 sequences are MDHEN and SYDVKM. This CDR3 is 14 amino acids long. The CDR3 DNA sequence: TGTGCCAGCACACTAGCGGGAGGGGACAATGAGCAGTTCTTC. Amino acids: CASTLAGGDNEQFF.

The CDR3 region is CSASNGDYGYTF. The CDR3 DNA follows: TGCAGTGCTAGTAACGGGGACTATGGCTACACCTTC. The chain couples TRBV20-1 to TRBJ1-2; D gene unclear. CDR3 size: 12 residues. V was clipped by 3 bases and J by 3 bases, with 8 bases between them. Per the germline V gene, CDR1 is DFQATT and CDR2 is SNEGSKA (reference sequence).

In DNA form, the CDR3 reads TGTGCCAGCGGGCGGACTAGCGGGGACAATGAGCAGTTCTTC. Translation gives CASGRTSGDNEQFF. The gene calls are TRBV2 and TRBJ2-1; 12 nucleotides agree with TRBD2. This CDR3 is built from 14 residues. V lost 8 bases to trimming and J lost 5 bases; unmatched junction nucleotides: 4. Germline V CDR1 and CDR2: SNHLY, FYNNEI.

The chain combines TRBV4-1 with TRBJ1-6; D call uncertain. This CDR3 region has 16 residues. CDR1 MGHRA and CDR2 YSYEKL come from the germline V gene. Trimming pared 1 base from V and 5 bases from J, leaving 12 bases between. This chain's CDR3 is CASSQGPWQDNSPLHF. DNA for the CDR3: TGCGCCAGCAGCCAAGGTCCATGGCAGGATAATTCACCCCTCCACTTT.

The chain links TRBV6-5 to TRBJ2-1; D is possibly TRBD2 (6 bases). The CDR3 runs to 15 residues. Germline assignment: CDR1 MNHEY and CDR2 SVGAGI. V shed 0 bases and J shed 6 bases, with 12 bases lying between them. The CDR3 spells CASSYSTGVGNEQFF. The CDR3 DNA follows: TGTGCCAGCAGTTACTCGACGGGAGTCGGCAATGAGCAGTTCTTC.

This clone was seen just once. V and J are TRBV5-1 and TRBJ1-1; 7 positions match TRBD1. Per the germline V gene, CDR1 is SGHRS and CDR2 is YFSETQ. Trimming removed 1 base from V and 6 bases from J; junction bases left unmatched: 6. This CDR3 region has 14 residues. As DNA, the CDR3 is TGCGCCAGCAGCTTGCGACAGGGTAACTCTGAAGCTTTCTTT. Protein product: CASSLRQGNSEAFF.

This sequence joins TRBV11-2 and TRBJ2-7; TRBD2 matches at 7 bases. The CDR3 has 15 residues. CDR1 and CDR2 from the germline V gene are SGHAT and FQNNGV. V was clipped by 0 bases and J by 5 bases; unmatched bases: 7. The CDR3 spells CASSLESGGWNEQYF. In DNA form, the CDR3 reads TGTGCCAGCAGCTTAGAATCGGGGGGATGGAACGAGCAGTACTTC.

The chain recombines TRBV5-1 with TRBJ2-6, with TRBD1 identical over 8 bases. This CDR3 comprises 17 residues. Trimming cost V 6 bases and J 1 base; bases outside gene matches: 9. Germline V lookup: CDR1 SGHRS, CDR2 YFSETQ. CDR3 sequence (DNA): TGCGCCAGCACCCAAGGACAGGGTGGGTCTGGGGCCAACGTCCTGACTTTC. Amino acid sequence: CASTQGQGGSGANVLTF.

The sample holds a few counts of this clone. The chain is built from TRBV5-1 and TRBJ2-3; TRBD2 matches 9 bases. The CDR3 is made up of 16 amino acids. V was pared by 4 bases and J by 4 bases, with 10 bases of the junction left unmatched. Germline CDR1 SGHRS, CDR2 YFSETQ. DNA of the CDR3: TGCGCCAGCAGCCCAGGATTAGCGGGAGAGGCAGATACGCAGTATTTT. This sequence encodes CASSPGLAGEADTQYF.

The V call is TRBV5-6, the J call TRBJ2-7; weak D call: TRBD2 (5 bases). The germline V and J ends were trimmed by 0 bases and 4 bases, with 17 bases remaining between them. Germline values: CDR1 SGHDT, CDR2 YYEEEE. The CDR3 loop spans 16 amino acids. CDR3 region: CASSLAGGLSPYEQYF. The CDR3 bases are TGTGCCAGCAGCTTGGCCGGCGGGTTGAGTCCATACGAGCAGTACTTC.